The next 22 T cell receptor beta chains were all read from a single sample in a study of blood T cell repertoires in COVID-19 (TCRdb year 2020). Library prep was done by the immunoSEQ multiplex PCR assay. TCRdb took this table from immuneACCESS and kept in-frame rearrangements with V and J called. Such tables lack part of the clones; where checked against another copy, unresolved V genes explain under half of the gap, and the rest is unexplained. The sample table lists about 200,000 clones, around 85% of them with a count of one. The ten biggest clones cover around 0.93% of the sample. The sample comprised peripheral blood. These receptors all stem from a man aged 55 to 70 with COVID-19, enrolled during active disease.

The J gene is TRBJ1-2, the V gene TRBV7-9; D is ambiguous. Trimming took 5 bases from V and 7 from J, leaving 20 bases between them. CDR1 and CDR2 (germline): SEHNR, FQNEAQ (reference sequence). The CDR3 has 15 amino acids. CDR3 sequence: CASSKTQDSPGGYTF. The CDR3 DNA is TGTGCCAGCAGCAAAACTCAGGACTCACCAGGTGGCTACACCTTC.

The gene calls are TRBV27 and TRBJ1-6; the match to TRBD1 covers 9 bases. Unmatched junction bases numbered 14, after V lost 7 bases and J lost 7 bases. This CDR3 is built from 17 residues. Germline V gene sequence: CDR1 MNHEY, CDR2 SMNVEV (reference sequence). The DNA for the CDR3 is TGTGCCAGCACTCGGGTAGGAGGGACAGGGTTGAATTCACCCCTCCACTTT. Translation: CASTRVGGTGLNSPLHF.

This clone has a handful of counts. This chain links TRBV5-1 with TRBJ1-5; no clear D. The V gene's germline CDR1 is SGHRS and CDR2 YFSETQ. Trimming took 3 bases from V and 3 from J, leaving 13 bases between them. The CDR3 covers 15 residues. The CDR3 loop reads CASSSAPGPNQPQHF. DNA for the CDR3: TGCGCCAGCAGCTCCGCCCCAGGTCCCAATCAGCCCCAGCATTTT.

The chain uses TRBV28 and TRBJ1-1; TRBD1 matches 12 bases. With 6 bases clipped from V and 3 bases from J, the junction kept 8 bases outside the gene matches. CDR1 and CDR2 from the germline V gene are MDHEN and SYDVKM. The CDR3 has 16 amino acids. The CDR3 bases are TGTGCCAGCAGCTCCGGGACAGGGGGCATGTACACTGAAGCTTTCTTT. Translation gives CASSSGTGGMYTEAFF.

The rearrangement uses TRBV10-2 and TRBJ2-7, with a weak D call TRBD1 (5 bases). V lost 4 bases and J lost 5, with 12 bases in between. CDR3 length equals 13 residues. Germline lookup yields CDR1 WSHSY and CDR2 SAAADI. CDR3 DNA: TGCGCCAGCAGTGTCCGGCAGGGCCACGAGCAGTACTTC. Residues: CASSVRQGHEQYF.

CDR3 loop: CSVERSYEQYF. The DNA of the CDR3 is TGCAGCGTTGAAAGGAGCTACGAGCAGTACTTC. The J gene is TRBJ2-7, the V gene TRBV29-1; no clear D. Trimming stripped 2 bases from V and 3 bases from J, with 5 bases between. This CDR3 spans 11 amino acids. Germline V lookup: CDR1 SQVTM, CDR2 ANQGSEA.

CDR3 nucleotide sequence: TGTGCCAGCAGTCCCTGGAGGTATACCGGGGAGCTGTTTTTT. Amino acid sequence: CASSPWRYTGELFF. The chain carries TRBV6-5 and TRBJ2-2, with D maybe TRBD2 (5 bases). This CDR3 comprises 14 residues. CDR1 is MNHEY and CDR2 is SVGAGI in the germline V gene. V gave up 5 bases and J gave up 5 bases, with 12 bases separating them.

This clone was recorded only once. The chain employs TRBV7-9 and TRBJ2-6; 11 nucleotides line up with TRBD1. Looked up from germline, CDR1 is SEHNR and CDR2 is FQNEAQ (reference sequence). V dropped 5 bases and J dropped 3; count of bases not matched to a gene: 6. This CDR3 contains 17 residues. The CDR3 is CASSLRDRGFGANVLTF. Here the CDR3 DNA reads TGTGCCAGCAGCCTTAGGGACAGGGGGTTTGGGGCCAACGTCCTGACTTTC.

The V and J genes are TRBV29-1 and TRBJ1-3; D call uncertain. The germline gives CDR1 SQVTM, CDR2 ANQGSEA. The CDR3 has 16 residues. V lost 1 base, J lost 0 bases, and 13 bases lay in between. CDR3 residues: CSVEVGDFASGNTIYF. The CDR3 DNA reads as TGCAGCGTTGAAGTTGGAGACTTCGCCTCTGGAAACACCATATATTTT.

The V and J genes are TRBV19 and TRBJ2-1, with D maybe TRBD2 (6 bases). The CDR3 contains 14 residues. Looked up from germline, CDR1 is LNHDA and CDR2 is SQIVND (reference sequence). The germline V and J ends were trimmed by 3 bases and 9 bases, with 15 bases remaining between them. CDR3 nucleotides: TGTGCCAGTAGTATGGCGGAGGGGATCGGTGAGCAGTTCTTC. This translates into CASSMAEGIGEQFF.

The genes are TRBV3-1 (or the pseudogene TRBV3-2) and TRBJ1-2, with 7 bases aligning to TRBD1. CDR3 length: 15 amino acids. Trimming cost V 1 base and J 4 bases; bases outside gene matches: 6. Germline V gives CDR1 LGHDT, CDR2 YNNKEL (reference sequence). The CDR3 nucleotides read TGTGCCAGCAGCCAAGGTGAAGGGGGCGGCTATGGCTACACCTTC. This translates into CASSQGEGGGYGYTF.

The rearrangement links TRBV5-1 to TRBJ2-3; 8 nucleotides align to TRBD1. With 2 bases clipped from V and 0 bases from J, the junction kept 2 bases outside the gene matches. This CDR3 is 15 amino acids long. Germline CDR1 and CDR2: SGHRS and YFSETQ. The CDR3 DNA reads as TGCGCCAGCAGCTTAACAGGGGGAAGCACAGATACGCAGTATTTT. Amino acids: CASSLTGGSTDTQYF.

V gene TRBV27 combines with J gene TRBJ1-5, with 7 positions matching TRBD1. CDR1 and CDR2 from the germline V gene are MNHEY and SMNVEV (reference sequence). The junction had 5 bases not matched to a gene; V was cut back by 5 bases and J by 4 bases. This CDR3 comprises 14 residues. The CDR3: CASSPRDSNQPQHF. In DNA form, the CDR3 reads TGTGCCAGCAGTCCGCGGGACAGTAATCAGCCCCAGCATTTT.

For this clone: A junction boundary mismatches the germline segment, possibly from a read error. The identical CDR3 is also encoded by other nucleotide sequences in the sample. The genes are TRBV10-1 and TRBJ2-6; 7 bases agree with TRBD1. CDR1 and CDR2 from the germline V gene are WNHNN and SYGVQD (reference sequence). This CDR3 comprises 16 residues. The CDR3 is CASRKTGVAGANVLTF. The CDR3 nucleotides are TGCGCCAGCAGAAAAACAGGGGTGGCTGGGGCTAACGTCCTGACTTTC.

This clone was counted at least ten times. The J gene is TRBJ1-5, the V gene TRBV12-3 or TRBV12-4, with 7 bases that match TRBD1. The CDR3 has 13 residues. The V and J ends lost 5 bases and 11 bases, in that order; junction bases with no gene match: 9. CDR3 DNA: TGTGCCAGCAGTCCCGTAAGACAGGGAACCCAGCATTTT. This codes for CASSPVRQGTQHF.

The chain is built from TRBV6-4 and TRBJ2-6; TRBD2 aligns across 13 bases. This CDR3 has 17 amino acids. The junction had 3 bases not matched to a gene; V was cut back by 5 bases and J by 2 bases. CDR1 is MRHNA, CDR2 SNTAGT, per germline. In nucleotides, the CDR3 is TGTGCCAGCAGTCAGGGACTAGCGGGGCCTGGGGCCAACGTCCTGACTTTC. Translation gives CASSQGLAGPGANVLTF.

This clone was detected only once. The chain carries TRBV6-2 or TRBV6-3 and TRBJ1-6, with D perhaps matching TRBD1 (5 bases). The V gene's germline CDR1 is MNHEY and CDR2 SVGEGT. The germline V and J ends were trimmed by 3 bases and 8 bases, with 11 bases remaining between them. The CDR3 spans 14 residues. Written as DNA, the CDR3 is TGTGCCAGCAGTTATAGGGGCAGTGATTCACCCCTCCACTTT. Its translation is CASSYRGSDSPLHF.

The chain joins TRBV5-1 to TRBJ2-6, with unresolved D. The V end was cut by 2 bases, the J end by 3 bases, with 6 bases between. Germline V lookup: CDR1 SGHRS, CDR2 YFSETQ. This CDR3 region has 14 residues. The CDR3 DNA reads TGCGCCAGCAGCTTCGGCGGTGGGGCCAACGTCCTGACTTTC. It codes for CASSFGGGANVLTF.

This chain links TRBV12-3 or TRBV12-4 with TRBJ1-4; D might be TRBD1 (5 bases). Trimming shortened V by 6 bases and J by 13 bases, and 15 bases separated the two germline ends. CDR3 length: 12 amino acids. The CDR3 DNA sequence: TGTGCCAGCAGCCGTCCAGGGAGGTTACTGTTTTTT. Protein product: CASSRPGRLLFF.

J is TRBJ1-1 and V is TRBV7-9, with D maybe TRBD1 (6 bases). CDR3 length equals 12 residues. V lost 7 bases, J lost 6 bases, and 12 bases lay in between. The germline V gene encodes CDR1 SEHNR and CDR2 FQNEAQ (reference sequence). The CDR3 reads CASNQRQAEAFF. CDR3 coding DNA: TGTGCCAGCAACCAAAGACAGGCTGAAGCTTTCTTT.

V and J are TRBV2 and TRBJ2-1; 7 bases align to TRBD2. The CDR3 has 13 residues. Germline V gene data show CDR1 as SNHLY and CDR2 as FYNNEI. Unmatched junction bases numbered 3, after V lost 7 bases and J lost 3 bases. The CDR3 loop reads CASTGLGYNEQFF. CDR3 DNA sequence: TGTGCCAGCACCGGACTAGGCTACAATGAGCAGTTCTTC.

The chain joins TRBV5-1 to TRBJ1-1; D gene ambiguous. The CDR3 covers 16 residues. V was pared by 0 bases and J by 6 bases, with 18 bases between. The germline gives CDR1 SGHRS, CDR2 YFSETQ. CDR3 sequence (DNA): TGCGCCAGCAGCTTGGGGGGAGGACGGGGAGGACCTGAAGCTTTCTTT. Translated: CASSLGGGRGGPEAFF.